The 15 T cell receptor beta chains below all came from one sample that was sequenced in a study of blood T cell repertoires in COVID-19. Repertoires were generated with immunoSEQ multiplex PCR, while TCRdb's copy carries only in-frame clones and drops some. The data hold 150,000 or so clones, with around 80% observed a single time. Sequencing was performed on peripheral blood. Receptor source: a woman in her 70s with acute or convalescent COVID-19.

This chain connects TRBV19 to TRBJ2-2; TRBD1 matches at 8 bases. Germline trimming cut 7 bases from V and 3 bases from J; bases unmatched to any gene: 7. The CDR3 spans 15 residues. Looked up from germline, CDR1 is LNHDA and CDR2 is SQIVND (reference sequence). The CDR3 nucleotides read TGTGCCAGTACCACGGGGACAGGCTACACCGGGGAGCTGTTTTTT. Its protein product is CASTTGTGYTGELFF. Combining the CDR3 with reference TRBV19 and TRBJ2-2 gives the whole variable domain DGGITQSPKYLFRKEGQNVTLSCEQNLNHDAMYWYRQDPGQGLRLIYYSQIVNDFQKGDIAEGYSVSREKKESFPLTVTSAQKNPTAFYLCASTTGTGYTGELFFGEGSRLTVL.

This clone was detected a few times. The V call is TRBV7-8, the J call TRBJ2-1, with 8 bases lining up with TRBD2. Per the germline V gene, CDR1 is SGHVS and CDR2 is FQNEAQ. J lost 7 bases, V lost 5 bases, and 7 bases had no gene match. CDR3 length: 14 residues. This chain's CDR3 is CASSRSTSANEQFF. As DNA, the CDR3 is TGTGCCAGCAGCCGATCGACTAGCGCGAATGAGCAGTTCTTC.

This clone has just a few counts. J is TRBJ1-1 and V is TRBV19, with D unclear. Per germline, CDR1 LNHDA and CDR2 SQIVND (reference sequence). The CDR3 has 13 amino acids. V gave up 6 bases and J gave up 3 bases, with 11 bases separating them. Here the CDR3 DNA reads TGTGCCAGTAGCCGGGGTATAGACACTGAAGCTTTCTTT. This encodes CASSRGIDTEAFF.

The CDR3 DNA reads TGTGCCAGCAGCCAGGCGGGAGGGAGTTACAATGAGCAGTTCTTC. It encodes CASSQAGGSYNEQFF. V is TRBV14 and J is TRBJ2-1, with TRBD2 matching 9 bases. The ends lost 3 bases at V and 4 bases at J; junction bases unmatched: 4. The CDR3 contains 15 residues. From germline, CDR1 is SGHDN and CDR2 FVKESK.

V gene TRBV14 combines with J gene TRBJ1-2; 7 nucleotides align to TRBD1. Germline V CDR1 and CDR2: SGHDN, FVKESK. The CDR3 is made up of 18 amino acids. Trimming at V came to 0 bases and at J to 0 bases, leaving 10 bases not matched to a gene. The CDR3 sequence is CASSQEDRDPSSNYGYTF. Here the CDR3 DNA reads TGTGCCAGCAGCCAAGAAGACAGGGACCCAAGTTCTAACTATGGCTACACCTTC.

This clone was seen more than once but under ten times. J is TRBJ1-5 and V is TRBV28; possible D gene TRBD1, 5 bases. Trimming removed 3 bases from V and 5 bases from J, with 11 bases in between. The CDR3 runs to 14 residues. Germline CDR1 reads MDHEN; CDR2 reads SYDVKM. The CDR3: CASSLSGTYQPQHF. As DNA, the CDR3 is TGTGCCAGCAGTTTGTCAGGGACTTATCAGCCCCAGCATTTT.

The chain recombines TRBV7-2 with TRBJ2-5; D might be TRBD1 (7 bases). The CDR3 runs 15 residues. Germline loops: CDR1 SGHTA, CDR2 FQGNSA. Deletions cut 5 bases from V and 1 base from J, with 14 bases between. CDR3 protein: CASSTRGTVQETQYF. The CDR3 DNA sequence: TGTGCCAGCAGCACCCGCGGGACAGTCCAAGAGACCCAGTACTTC.

This clone was detected once. The genes are TRBV19 and TRBJ2-1; D is uncertain. V was trimmed by 5 bases and J by 1 base, leaving 9 bases between them. Germline values: CDR1 LNHDA, CDR2 SQIVND (reference sequence). This CDR3 contains 14 residues. CDR3 DNA: TGTGCCAGTAGTGTACAGAATTCCTACAATGAGCAGTTCTTC. This gives the protein CASSVQNSYNEQFF. Variable domain in full (rest from reference TRBV19 and TRBJ2-1): DGGITQSPKYLFRKEGQNVTLSCEQNLNHDAMYWYRQDPGQGLRLIYYSQIVNDFQKGDIAEGYSVSREKKESFPLTVTSAQKNPTAFYLCASSVQNSYNEQFFGPGTRLTVL.

The chain joins TRBV27 to TRBJ2-7; TRBD1 might be the D (6 bases). The germline V gene encodes CDR1 MNHEY and CDR2 SMNVEV (reference sequence). V was pared by 3 bases and J by 4 bases, with 13 bases between. The length of the CDR3 is 14 residues. CDR3 bases: TGTGCCAGCAGTTTCGGCCAGGGGCGTTACGAGCAGTACTTC. Amino acid sequence: CASSFGQGRYEQYF.

Turning to this clone: The DNA is left out, because the CDR3 cannot be placed on it with certainty; the CDR3 is given as TCRdb lists it. The CDR3 spells CASSVHGSGRAGNEQFF. The chain employs TRBV4-2 and TRBJ2-1; the D call of TRBD2 is as the table states it, not checked on the DNA. CDR1 and CDR2 from the germline V gene are LGHNA and YNFKEQ. Termini included, the CDR3 measures 17 amino acids.

The chain is built from TRBV19 and TRBJ1-2; 7 nucleotides align to TRBD1. This CDR3 is built from 15 residues. With 7 bases clipped from V and 4 bases from J, the junction kept 12 bases outside the gene matches. In germline, CDR1 is LNHDA, CDR2 SQIVND (reference sequence). CDR3 DNA sequence: TGTGCCAGTACCCTATCTTCTACAGGGGTCTATGGCTACACCTTC. Translation gives CASTLSSTGVYGYTF. Combining the CDR3 with reference TRBV19 and TRBJ1-2 gives the whole variable domain DGGITQSPKYLFRKEGQNVTLSCEQNLNHDAMYWYRQDPGQGLRLIYYSQIVNDFQKGDIAEGYSVSREKKESFPLTVTSAQKNPTAFYLCASTLSSTGVYGYTFGSGTRLTVV.

For the CDR3, the DNA is TGTGCCAGCAGTTTAGGGGACAGGGCACGAGGGGGTGAAAAACTGTTTTTT. Protein product: CASSLGDRARGGEKLFF. The chain carries TRBV28 and TRBJ1-4, with 9 bases aligning to TRBD1. The germline gives CDR1 MDHEN, CDR2 SYDVKM. Trimming cost V 2 bases and J 7 bases; bases outside gene matches: 11. The CDR3 is made up of 17 amino acids.

The CDR3 DNA is TGTGCCAGCAGTTACGGGCTTCGTCAGCCCCAGCATTTT. It codes for CASSYGLRQPQHF. This chain connects TRBV6-2 or TRBV6-3 to TRBJ1-5; unclear D gene. Trimming removed 2 bases from V and 6 bases from J, with 8 bases in between. This CDR3 is built from 13 residues. CDR1 is MNHEY, CDR2 SVGEGT, per germline.

CDR3 DNA sequence: TGTGCCAGCAGCCCAATGTTTCAGGGGGCCGCCCAGTACTTC. Protein sequence: CASSPMFQGAAQYF. V and J are TRBV7-9 and TRBJ2-5; 8 bases align to TRBD1. V dropped 5 bases and J dropped 9; count of bases not matched to a gene: 11. This CDR3 region has 14 residues. The V gene's germline CDR1 is SEHNR and CDR2 FQNEAQ (reference sequence).

CDR3 loop: CASSYVGQNYGYTF. CDR3 bases: TGTGCCAGCAGTTACGTGGGACAGAACTATGGCTACACCTTC. The V gene is TRBV6-5, the J gene TRBJ1-2; 7 bases fit TRBD1. Germline-derived CDR1 and CDR2 are MNHEY and SVGAGI. After removal of 2 bases from V and 2 bases from J, the junction contained 2 bases not matched to a gene. The CDR3 extends over 14 amino acids.